The clone carrying this T cell receptor (beta chain) was found once. The data derive from a study of brain T cells in children with intractable seizures. Clones were sequenced by immunoSEQ multiplex PCR, and TCRdb holds only the in-frame ones, with some missing. The sample shows 95,000 to 120,000 clones, roughly 94% of them seen only once. The CDR3 has 15 amino acids. CDR1 is MNHEY and CDR2 is SVGAGI in the germline V gene. The V end lost 5 bases, the J end lost 0 bases, and 11 bases lay between the germline ends. The genes are TRBV6-5 and TRBJ2-1; possible D gene TRBD1, 6 bases. This TCR derives from a boy younger than two with hemimegalencephaly and intractable seizures. Sequencing used peripheral blood, obtained at surgery. CDR3 residues: CASSKTGSSYNEQFF. CDR3 sequence (DNA): TGTGCCAGCAGTAAAACAGGGAGCTCCTACAATGAGCAGTTCTTC.